The clone carrying this T cell receptor beta chain has ten or more counts. TCRdb redid the calling of the 5' RACE reads with MiXCR, one entry per CDR3 protein. The sample shows hundreds of thousands of distinct CDR3 sequences, approximately 6% of them seen only once. The sample is drawn from a study of T cells after yellow fever vaccination. Turning to the study itself: Libraries from low-cell-number fractions were prepared with the SMART-Seq v4 Ultra Low Input RNA kit.

This CDR3 is 16 amino acids long. Germline loops: CDR1 ENHRY, CDR2 SYGVKD. Trimming at V came to 3 bases and at J to 2 bases, leaving 6 bases not matched to a gene. The sequence came from a man aged 25 to 40 who received the YFV17D yellow fever vaccine. This chain connects TRBV10-3 to TRBJ1-3, with TRBD1 identical over 8 bases. Sequencing was performed on PBMCs, taken 5 days after the yellow fever booster vaccination. The CDR3 DNA reads as TGTGCCATCAGTGACCCGGGACAGGCGCCTGGAAACACCATATATTTT. Translated, it gives CAISDPGQAPGNTIYF.